These 27 T cell receptor beta chains were all obtained from the same sample, sequenced in a study of blood T cell repertoires in COVID-19. The repertoire was sequenced with immunoSEQ multiplex PCR; TCRdb's copy has only in-frame clones and lacks some. Counted here are fewer than 250,000 clones, roughly four fifths occurring once; the ten biggest clones make up less than 4.5%. Sequencing used peripheral blood. These receptors all come from a man aged 50 or older with acute or convalescent COVID-19.

J is TRBJ1-5 and V is TRBV4-2; D not resolved. Germline V gives CDR1 LGHNA, CDR2 YNFKEQ. This CDR3 comprises 14 residues. Trimming left V 0 bases short and J 4 bases short, with 7 bases between. For the CDR3, the DNA is TGTGCCAGCAGCCAAGATAGCATGAATCAGCCCCAGCATTTT. It translates to CASSQDSMNQPQHF.

V and J are TRBV11-3 and TRBJ2-1; D is ambiguous. Germline V lookup: CDR1 SGHNT, CDR2 YENEEA. The CDR3 sequence is 12 residues long. V shed 4 bases and J shed 5 bases, with 6 bases lying between them. The CDR3, as DNA: TGTGCCAGCAGCTATCCAAACAATGAGCAGTTCTTC. Residues: CASSYPNNEQFF.

On this clone: The junction departs from the called germline gene at one end, perhaps through a read error. The rearrangement links TRBV6-6 to TRBJ1-2; tentative D call: TRBD1 (5 bases). Germline V gene sequence: CDR1 MNHNY, CDR2 SVGAGI (reference sequence). This CDR3 is 12 amino acids long. The CDR3 is CASSYSLRDLDF. The DNA of the CDR3 is TGTGCCAGCAGTTACTCTTTGAGGGACTTGGATTTC.

This chain links TRBV20-1 with TRBJ1-2; no reliable D call. Germline loops: CDR1 DFQATT, CDR2 SNEGSKA (reference sequence). Between the trimmed V and J ends, which lost 3 bases and 7 bases, there was a span of 9 bases. There are 11 residues in the CDR3. CDR3 region: CSASSGTGYTF. In DNA, the CDR3 is TGCAGTGCTAGTTCGGGAACTGGCTACACCTTC.

In DNA, the CDR3 is TGTGCCAGCAGAACTCATAGCGGGAGTACCTACAATGAGCAGTTCTTC. Amino acids: CASRTHSGSTYNEQFF. This chain links TRBV25-1 with TRBJ2-1; 9 positions match TRBD2. CDR1 is MGHDK and CDR2 is SYGVNS in the germline V gene. The CDR3 totals 16 residues. V gave up 6 bases and J gave up 2 bases; unmatched junction bases: 8.

In its sample, this clone was seen a few times. The sample contains more than one DNA sequence encoding this CDR3. Here the CDR3 DNA reads TGTGCCAGCAGTTTGAGGGAGACCCAGTACTTC. As protein: CASSLRETQYF. The chain links TRBV12-3 or TRBV12-4 to TRBJ2-5; no firm D call. The CDR3 loop spans 11 amino acids. The V end lost 3 bases, the J end lost 5 bases, and 4 bases lay between the germline ends.

The chain has TRBV5-1 and TRBJ2-7; 7 nucleotides line up with TRBD1. After removal of 4 bases from V and 3 bases from J, the junction contained 10 bases not matched to a gene. Germline values: CDR1 SGHRS, CDR2 YFSETQ. CDR3 size: 15 residues. CDR3: CASSPRDSRNYEQYF. In nucleotides, the CDR3 is TGCGCCAGCAGCCCTAGGGACAGTCGGAACTACGAGCAGTACTTC.

This clone was counted a few times. The CDR3 here is CASSFPGLAGVVDTQYF. The CDR3 nucleotides read TGTGCCAGCAGTTTCCCGGGACTAGCGGGAGTTGTAGATACGCAGTATTTT. This chain links TRBV27 with TRBJ2-3, with 14 bases lining up with TRBD2. The trim removed 3 bases at V and 5 bases at J, leaving 7 bases unmatched. Germline V gene sequence: CDR1 MNHEY, CDR2 SMNVEV (reference sequence). The length of the CDR3 is 17 residues.

The chain recombines TRBV9 with TRBJ1-2; a possible D gene is TRBD1 (5 bases). This CDR3 has 15 amino acids. Germline CDR1 reads SGDLS; CDR2 reads YYNGEE. The ends were cut back, 0 bases at V and 4 bases at J, with 13 bases in the middle. The CDR3 DNA is TGTGCCAGCAGCGTAGAGGGGAGGTTGGGCTATGGCTACACCTTC. It codes for CASSVEGRLGYGYTF.

The rearrangement joins TRBV3-1 (or the pseudogene TRBV3-2) to TRBJ1-3; TRBD1 agrees at 8 bases. The CDR3 runs 15 residues. The germline gives CDR1 LGHDT, CDR2 YNNKEL (reference sequence). V lost 4 bases to trimming and J lost 4 bases; unmatched junction nucleotides: 6. CDR3 sequence reads: CASSPVDRVGNTIYF. The CDR3 nucleotides read TGTGCCAGCAGCCCGGTGGACAGGGTCGGAAACACCATATATTTT.

This clone is a singleton in its sample. The chain carries TRBV11-3 and TRBJ1-1, with 9 bases identical to TRBD1. Germline values: CDR1 SGHNT, CDR2 YENEEA. J gave up 4 bases and V 3 bases, and 3 bases lay outside the gene matches. This CDR3 contains 14 residues. CDR3 DNA: TGTGCCAGCAGCTTTTTGACAGGGGGCACTGAAGCTTTCTTT. Protein sequence: CASSFLTGGTEAFF.

The gene calls are TRBV2 and TRBJ2-7, with TRBD2 identical over 7 bases. Per germline, CDR1 SNHLY and CDR2 FYNNEI. This CDR3 spans 13 amino acids. V shed 8 bases, J shed 4 bases, and the junction held 8 bases outside the gene matches. The CDR3, as DNA: TGTGCCAGCGAGGGCGGGAGTAGGTACGAGCAGTACTTC. This gives the protein CASEGGSRYEQYF.

Here the CDR3 DNA reads TGTGCCATCAGGATCGGGAGCGGGGAATACAATGAGCAGTTCTTC. Encoded protein: CAIRIGSGEYNEQFF. This chain uses TRBV10-3 with TRBJ2-1; 7 bases align to TRBD2. The CDR3 contains 15 residues. Per the germline V gene, CDR1 is ENHRY and CDR2 is SYGVKD. Trimming removed 6 bases from V and 4 bases from J; junction bases left unmatched: 9.

The rearrangement joins TRBV9 to TRBJ1-2; D gene uncertain. The CDR3 is made up of 17 amino acids. The germline V and J ends were trimmed by 0 bases and 3 bases, with 18 bases remaining between them. CDR1 is SGDLS, CDR2 YYNGEE, per germline. The CDR3 reads CASSVAGFGGSYYGYTF. The CDR3 nucleotides read TGTGCCAGCAGCGTAGCTGGGTTCGGCGGATCCTACTATGGCTACACCTTC.

This clone was seen just once. Other nucleotide sequences in the sample specify the same CDR3. The genes are TRBV9 and TRBJ1-2; D possibly corresponds to TRBD1 (5 bases). Germline V gives CDR1 SGDLS, CDR2 YYNGEE. The CDR3 has 12 amino acids. V was pared by 2 bases and J by 4 bases, with 6 bases between. Written as DNA, the CDR3 is TGTGCCAGCAGCGTTGACAGCTATGGCTACACCTTC. Translated, it gives CASSVDSYGYTF.

This chain joins TRBV19 and TRBJ1-6; 9 nucleotides agree with TRBD1. The CDR3 totals 15 residues. Losses at the gene ends were 3 bases for V and 10 bases for J; bases not matched to a gene: 7. Germline CDR1 reads LNHDA; CDR2 reads SQIVND (reference sequence). The CDR3 is CASSITRTGDSPLHF. The CDR3, as DNA: TGTGCCAGTAGTATTACTCGGACAGGGGACTCACCCCTCCACTTT.

The chain is built from TRBV7-9 and TRBJ2-1, with TRBD2 identical over 8 bases. This CDR3 contains 14 residues. CDR1 and CDR2 (germline): SEHNR, FQNEAQ (reference sequence). Trimming took 5 bases from V and 8 from J; bases not matched to a gene: 8. The CDR3 DNA follows: TGTGCCAGCAGCCCAGTCTGGCGGGAGGATGAGCAGTTCTTC. This encodes CASSPVWREDEQFF. Supplemented by reference TRBV7-9 and TRBJ2-1, the full variable domain reads DTGVSQNPRHKITKRGQNVTFRCDPISEHNRLYWYRQTLGQGPEFLTYFQNEAQLEKSRLLSDRFSAERPKGSFSTLEIQRTEQGDSAMYLCASSPVWREDEQFFGPGTRLTVL.

The genes are TRBV6-1 and TRBJ2-7, with D possibly matching TRBD2 (5 bases). Per the germline V gene, CDR1 is MNHNS and CDR2 is SASEGT. CDR3 size: 15 residues. V was clipped by 0 bases and J by 3 bases, with 12 bases between them. DNA for the CDR3: TGTGCCAGCAGTGAAGCACAAGGACTCCTCTACGAGCAGTACTTC. Its translation: CASSEAQGLLYEQYF.

V gene TRBV5-1 combines with J gene TRBJ1-2, with TRBD1 matching over 9 bases. The CDR3 length is 13 residues. Germline trimming cut 3 bases from V and 8 bases from J; bases unmatched to any gene: 5. Germline V gene data show CDR1 as SGHRS and CDR2 as YFSETQ. The chain's CDR3 is CASSYRGLRGYTF. DNA for the CDR3: TGCGCCAGCAGCTACAGGGGGCTTAGGGGCTACACCTTC.

This clone was observed a single time. The CDR3 loop reads CASSDNFYNEQFF. In DNA, the CDR3 is TGCGCCAGCAGTGACAACTTTTACAATGAGCAGTTCTTC. The rearrangement uses TRBV10-1 and TRBJ2-1; unclear D gene. The V end lost 3 bases, the J end lost 4 bases, and 7 bases lay between the germline ends. The CDR3 covers 13 residues. CDR1 WNHNN and CDR2 SYGVQD come from the germline V gene (reference sequence).

The V and J genes are TRBV30 and TRBJ1-1; D not resolved. The germline CDR1 and CDR2 sequences are GTSNPN and SVGIG (reference sequence). Trimming took 0 bases from V and 12 from J, leaving 14 bases between them. This CDR3 region has 12 residues. The CDR3 region has the DNA TGTGCCTGGAGTGTAGTGGCCACCGCTCCTTTCTTT. It translates to CAWSVVATAPFF.

This rearrangement joins TRBV2 to TRBJ1-3; 9 bases agree with TRBD1. The V segment lost 5 bases and the J segment 7 bases; nucleotides outside the gene matches: 6. The CDR3 consists of 14 residues. Germline CDR1 is SNHLY and CDR2 is FYNNEI. The DNA for the CDR3 is TGTGCCAGCAGTACGGACAGGGGTAGGAACACCATATATTTT. Translated, it gives CASSTDRGRNTIYF.

The V and J genes are TRBV4-1 and TRBJ2-1, with 10 bases identical to TRBD2. CDR1 MGHRA and CDR2 YSYEKL come from the germline V gene. With V trimmed by 1 base and J by 5 bases, 8 bases remained unmatched. The CDR3 covers 17 residues. The CDR3 sequence is CASSQAGRLAGDNEQFF. The CDR3 bases are TGCGCCAGCAGCCAAGCCGGGAGGCTAGCGGGAGACAATGAGCAGTTCTTC.

The chain has TRBV6-5 and TRBJ1-2; TRBD1 is a possible D gene (6 bases). CDR1 is MNHEY, CDR2 SVGAGI, per germline. Trimming took 3 bases from V and 8 from J, leaving 16 bases between them. The CDR3 length is 14 residues. The CDR3 region is CASSYWGQGRGYTF. CDR3 nucleotide sequence: TGTGCCAGCAGTTATTGGGGCCAGGGGCGAGGCTACACCTTC.

This clone was detected only a few times. The chain employs TRBV4-2 and TRBJ2-7; D may be TRBD1 (5 bases). This CDR3 spans 14 amino acids. Germline loops: CDR1 LGHNA, CDR2 YNFKEQ. The V and J ends lost 1 base and 5 bases respectively, with 12 bases between them. This CDR3 is CASSQAEQGHEQYF. The CDR3 nucleotides read TGTGCCAGCAGCCAAGCCGAGCAGGGCCACGAGCAGTACTTC.

This sequence joins TRBV25-1 and TRBJ2-6; a possible D gene is TRBD2 (7 bases). The germline V gene encodes CDR1 MGHDK and CDR2 SYGVNS. The V end was cut by 3 bases, the J end by 1 base, with 10 bases between. The CDR3 is made up of 16 amino acids. The CDR3 spells CASSDRGASGANVLTF. The DNA of the CDR3 is TGTGCCAGCAGTGATCGGGGGGCATCTGGGGCCAACGTCCTGACTTTC. Full variable domain (missing parts from reference TRBV25-1 and TRBJ2-6): EADIYQTPRYLVIGTGKKITLECSQTMGHDKMYWYQQDPGMELHLIHYSYGVNSTEKGDLSSESTVSRIRTEHFPLTLESARPSHTSQYLCASSDRGASGANVLTFGAGSRLTVL.

The chain is built from TRBV3-1 (or the pseudogene TRBV3-2) and TRBJ1-4, with D unresolved. There are 18 residues in the CDR3. CDR1 and CDR2 (germline): LGHDT, YNNKEL (reference sequence). Trimming cost V 2 bases and J 0 bases, with 16 bases left between them. CDR3 loop: CASSQTTYRIATNEKLFF. CDR3 DNA: TGTGCCAGCAGCCAAACCACCTACAGAATAGCAACTAATGAAAAACTGTTTTTT.